A selection of T cell receptor beta chains follows, all from one sample in a study of cytomegalovirus exposure and HLA in healthy donors. Assay used: immunoSEQ multiplex PCR; TCRdb lists only in-frame clones, some missing. The repertoire has tens of thousands of clones, approximately 64% of them found once; the top ten carry 5.9%. Sequencing was carried out using PBMCs. These receptors came from a boy aged 5-17 years in good health and CMV-seropositive. Each CDR3 is given with its conserved first and last residue. Fields, in order: clone size, J gene, D gene, V gene, CDR3 protein, CDR3 DNA. The D gene is left open where the match is weak. Where a row states a size, it is once, few, many or the class of an expanded clone; other rows omit it.

abundance: -
j_gene: TRBJ2-2
d_gene: -
v_gene: TRBV6-1
CDR3aa: CASSAASTGELFF
CDR3nt: TGTGCCAGCAGTGCTGCCAGCACCGGGGAGCTGTTTTTT

abundance: few
j_gene: TRBJ2-3
d_gene: TRBD2
v_gene: TRBV29-1
CDR3aa: CSGTGTSGRTDTQYF
CDR3nt: TGCAGTGGTACCGGGACTAGCGGGAGAACAGATACGCAGTATTTT

abundance: -
j_gene: TRBJ2-7
d_gene: -
v_gene: TRBV27
CDR3aa: CASSLQNRARQYF
CDR3nt: TGTGCCAGCAGTTTACAGAACAGGGCTCGGCAGTACTTC

abundance: -
j_gene: TRBJ1-6
d_gene: TRBD1
v_gene: TRBV11-2
CDR3aa: CASSPITGASNSPLHF
CDR3nt: TGTGCCAGCAGCCCAATAACAGGGGCCAGTAATTCACCCCTCCACTTT

abundance: few
j_gene: TRBJ1-1
d_gene: -
v_gene: TRBV19
CDR3aa: CASGTGAFF
CDR3nt: TGTGCCAGTGGTACAGGAGCTTTCTTT

abundance: -
j_gene: TRBJ2-1
d_gene: -
v_gene: TRBV19
CDR3aa: CASSIGDIEQFF
CDR3nt: TGTGCCAGTAGTATCGGGGACATTGAGCAGTTCTTC

abundance: -
j_gene: TRBJ2-3
d_gene: TRBD1
v_gene: TRBV5-1
CDR3aa: CASSSLGGQGGLDTQYF
CDR3nt: TGCGCCAGCAGCAGCCTAGGTGGACAGGGGGGATTAGATACGCAGTATTTT

abundance: -
j_gene: TRBJ2-1
d_gene: -
v_gene: TRBV5-1
CDR3aa: CASSFIPGSYNEQFF
CDR3nt: TGCGCCAGCAGCTTTATCCCGGGCTCCTACAATGAGCAGTTCTTC

abundance: few
j_gene: TRBJ2-7
d_gene: TRBD1
v_gene: TRBV6-6
CDR3aa: CASSPKGQTHEQYF
CDR3nt: TGTGCCAGCAGTCCCAAGGGACAGACACACGAGCAGTACTTC

abundance: -
j_gene: TRBJ1-3
d_gene: -
v_gene: TRBV19
CDR3aa: CASSLGTPRSGNTIYF
CDR3nt: TGTGCCAGTAGCCTTGGGACTCCTCGCTCTGGAAACACCATATATTTT

abundance: -
j_gene: TRBJ1-1
d_gene: -
v_gene: TRBV11-2
CDR3aa: CASSALLGREAFF
CDR3nt: TGTGCCAGCAGCGCACTTCTGGGCAGAGAAGCTTTCTTT

abundance: -
j_gene: TRBJ1-5
d_gene: -
v_gene: TRBV7-2
CDR3aa: CASSLDGQPQNF
CDR3nt: TGTGCCAGCAGCTTAGATGGGCAGCCCCAGAATTTT

abundance: -
j_gene: TRBJ1-2
d_gene: -
v_gene: TRBV19
CDR3aa: CASSTNNLVGYTF
CDR3nt: TGTGCCAGTAGTACGAACAATCTTGTGGGCTACACCTTC

abundance: -
j_gene: TRBJ1-2
d_gene: -
v_gene: TRBV2
CDR3aa: CASRDSGYTF
CDR3nt: TGTGCCAGCAGGGACAGTGGCTACACCTTC

abundance: -
j_gene: TRBJ2-7
d_gene: TRBD1
v_gene: TRBV5-1
CDR3aa: CASSLGDRAYEQYF
CDR3nt: TGCGCCAGCAGCTTGGGGGACAGGGCCTACGAGCAGTACTTC

abundance: -
j_gene: TRBJ2-7
d_gene: -
v_gene: TRBV6-1
CDR3aa: CASWADRWNEQYF
CDR3nt: TGTGCCAGCTGGGCAGACCGGTGGAACGAGCAGTACTTC

abundance: few
j_gene: TRBJ1-4
d_gene: -
v_gene: TRBV9
CDR3aa: CASSVSSRGNEKLFF
CDR3nt: TGTGCCAGCAGCGTATCGTCTCGGGGTAATGAAAAACTGTTTTTT

abundance: -
j_gene: TRBJ1-2
d_gene: -
v_gene: TRBV19
CDR3aa: CASSIAGGSGYTF
CDR3nt: TGTGCCAGTAGTATCGCTGGGGGCAGTGGCTACACCTTC

abundance: -
j_gene: TRBJ2-2
d_gene: TRBD2
v_gene: TRBV7-2
CDR3aa: CASHGAGGGLLTSTGELFF
CDR3nt: TGTGCCAGCCATGGGGCGGGAGGGGGGCTATTAACGAGCACCGGGGAGCTGTTTTTT

abundance: -
j_gene: TRBJ2-7
d_gene: TRBD1
v_gene: TRBV27
CDR3aa: CASSLSFDRVRYEQYF
CDR3nt: TGTGCCAGCAGTTTATCTTTCGACAGGGTTCGCTACGAGCAGTACTTC

abundance: -
j_gene: TRBJ2-1
d_gene: TRBD2
v_gene: TRBV9
CDR3aa: CASSPGAGRSYNEQFF
CDR3nt: TGTGCCAGCAGCCCGGGAGCGGGGCGTTCCTACAATGAGCAGTTCTTC

abundance: once
j_gene: TRBJ1-4
d_gene: TRBD1
v_gene: TRBV30
CDR3aa: CAWSHRGASNNEKLFF
CDR3nt: TGTGCCTGGAGTCACAGGGGCGCGAGCAATAATGAAAAACTGTTTTTT

abundance: -
j_gene: TRBJ2-2
d_gene: -
v_gene: TRBV19
CDR3aa: CASSIVTVTGELFF
CDR3nt: TGTGCCAGTAGTATAGTAACAGTGACCGGGGAGCTGTTTTTT

abundance: -
j_gene: TRBJ2-7
d_gene: TRBD1
v_gene: TRBV15
CDR3aa: CATSRGSGQGSTYEQYF
CDR3nt: TGTGCCACCAGCAGAGGGTCGGGACAGGGTTCAACCTACGAGCAGTACTTC

abundance: -
j_gene: TRBJ1-5
d_gene: -
v_gene: TRBV15
CDR3aa: CATSRDWGGNQPQHF
CDR3nt: TGTGCCACCAGCAGAGATTGGGGGGGAAATCAGCCCCAGCATTTT

abundance: -
j_gene: TRBJ2-7
d_gene: -
v_gene: TRBV6-6
CDR3aa: CASSYGQMYEQYF
CDR3nt: TGTGCCAGCAGTTACGGACAGATGTACGAGCAGTACTTC

abundance: -
j_gene: TRBJ1-3
d_gene: -
v_gene: TRBV5-1
CDR3aa: CASSPQGWTSGNTIYF
CDR3nt: TGCGCCAGCAGCCCGCAGGGGTGGACCTCTGGAAACACCATATATTTT

abundance: few
j_gene: TRBJ2-3
d_gene: -
v_gene: TRBV7-6
CDR3aa: CASSLGQTDTQYF
CDR3nt: TGTGCCAGCAGCTTAGGACAGACAGATACGCAGTATTTT

abundance: -
j_gene: TRBJ2-3
d_gene: -
v_gene: TRBV4-1
CDR3aa: CASSQEAGVRRTDTQYF
CDR3nt: TGCGCCAGCAGCCAAGAGGCGGGCGTCCGCCGCACAGATACGCAGTATTTT

abundance: -
j_gene: TRBJ1-3
d_gene: -
v_gene: TRBV7-6
CDR3aa: CASSLVNTHSGNTIYF
CDR3nt: TGTGCCAGCAGCTTAGTCAATACACACTCTGGAAACACCATATATTTT

abundance: -
j_gene: TRBJ1-4
d_gene: -
v_gene: TRBV30
CDR3aa: CAWSSGSNEKLFF
CDR3nt: TGTGCCTGGAGTTCAGGGTCTAATGAAAAACTGTTTTTT

abundance: -
j_gene: TRBJ1-6
d_gene: TRBD1
v_gene: TRBV5-8
CDR3aa: CASSLRTGATNSPLHF
CDR3nt: TGTGCCAGCAGTCTTCGGACAGGGGCTACTAATTCACCCCTCCACTTT